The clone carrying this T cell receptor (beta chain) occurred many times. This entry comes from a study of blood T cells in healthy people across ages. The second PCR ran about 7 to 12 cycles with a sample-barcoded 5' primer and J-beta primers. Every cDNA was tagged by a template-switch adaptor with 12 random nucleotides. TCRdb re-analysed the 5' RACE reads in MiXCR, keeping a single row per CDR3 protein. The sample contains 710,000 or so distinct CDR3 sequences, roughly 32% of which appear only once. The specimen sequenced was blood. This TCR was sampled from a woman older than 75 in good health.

In DNA, the CDR3 is TGCGCCAGCAGCATAACGGGGCCTCCCTACGAGCAGTACTTC. It is translated as CASSITGPPYEQYF. The rearrangement joins TRBV5-1 to TRBJ2-7; the D gene could be TRBD1 or TRBD2 (5 bases each). This CDR3 contains 14 residues. Germline loops: CDR1 SGHRS, CDR2 YFSETQ. Trimming shortened V by 4 bases and J by 2 bases, and 13 bases separated the two germline ends.